What follows describes a single T cell receptor (beta chain). This entry is derived from a study of T-cell reconstitution after alpha-beta-depleted transplantation in children. A TCRbeta library incorporating unique molecular identifiers was prepared. TCRdb reanalysed the PCR reads using MiXCR and keeps one entry per CDR3 protein. The table has fewer than 550,000 distinct CDR3 sequences, 11% seen once. This receptor was identified in a human donor who donated a stem cell graft to a child with acute myeloid leukemia. The starting material was PBMCs from the stem cell graft donor, obtained from the stem cell graft.

The CDR3 nucleotides are TGTGCCAGCAGCGAGGCCGGGACTAACCAAGAGACCCAGTACTTC. Translation gives CASSEAGTNQETQYF. The J gene is TRBJ2-5, the V gene TRBV7-2; 7 bases fit TRBD2. The CDR3 has 15 residues. V was pared by 5 bases and J by 0 bases, with 6 bases of the junction left unmatched. Germline V gives CDR1 SGHTA, CDR2 FQGNSA. Supplemented by reference TRBV7-2 and TRBJ2-5, the full variable domain reads GAGVSQSPSNKVTEKGKDVELRCDPISGHTALYWYRQSLGQGLEFLIYFQGNSAPDKSGLPSDRFSAERTGGSVSTLTIQRTQQEDSAVYLCASSEAGTNQETQYFGPGTRLLVL.